Below, 12 T cell receptor beta chains from the same sample are listed, as sequenced in a study of T cells in Graves' hyperthyroidism and ophthalmopathy. There were TCR beta CDR3 regions amplified from RNA transcripts. During a first-round RT-PCR of the TCR CDR3, the HTBI primer set was used. TCRdb reprocessed the multiplex PCR reads via MiXCR and lists one record per CDR3 protein. The data show hundreds of thousands of distinct CDR3 sequences, with about 15% seen just once and roughly 10% held by the top ten. The sample consisted of blood. The receptor source for this set is a woman aged 18-29 years with Graves' hyperthyroidism.

The sample holds a few counts of this clonotype. V is TRBV10-3 and J is TRBJ2-3, with D unclear. CDR1 and CDR2 from the germline V gene are ENHRY and SYGVKD. Trimming took off 4 bases at V and 6 bases at J, with 8 bases between the two ends. This CDR3 comprises 12 residues. The CDR3 DNA follows: TGTGCCATCAGTGCCCGGCGGGATACGCAGTATTTT. The encoded protein is CAISARRDTQYF.

This clonotype was counted ten times or more. V and J are TRBV12-3 or TRBV12-4 and TRBJ1-5; 7 nucleotides align to TRBD1. CDR3 size: 13 residues. The J segment lost 6 bases and the V segment lost 6 bases, leaving 5 bases of the junction unmatched. CDR3 in DNA: TGTGCCAGCAGCGACAGGGACGGTCAGCCCCAGCATTTT. It yields the protein CASSDRDGQPQHF.

A word on this clonotype: Likely a read error: the CDR3 ends without its conserved phenylalanine or tryptophan. The chain has TRBV20-1 and TRBJ2-7; 14 bases are shared with TRBD2. Losses at the gene ends were 5 bases for V and 8 bases for J; bases not matched to a gene: 11. Germline CDR1 reads DFQATT; CDR2 reads SNEGSKA (reference sequence). The CDR3 covers 15 residues. The CDR3 sequence is CSAPGLAGELSQQYL. CDR3 DNA: TGCAGTGCTCCGGGACTAGCGGGAGAACTCTCCCAGCAGTACCTC.

This clonotype was seen a handful of times. The chain recombines TRBV6-1 with TRBJ2-1; D is undetermined. The CDR3 sequence is 15 residues long. With 5 bases removed from V and 3 bases from J, the gap between germline ends came to 14 bases. The V gene's germline CDR1 is MNHNS and CDR2 SASEGT. CDR3 protein: CASSRPPPIYNEQFF. CDR3 DNA: TGTGCCAGCAGTCGGCCCCCGCCCATCTACAATGAGCAGTTCTTC.

This clonotype was seen more than once but under ten times. The chain has TRBV30 and TRBJ1-1; a weak D match, TRBD1 (5 bases). The V end lost 6 bases, the J end lost 3 bases, and 14 bases lay between the germline ends. This CDR3 has 13 residues. CDR1 and CDR2 (germline): GTSNPN, SVGIG (reference sequence). The CDR3 bases are TGTGCCTGCCAGGACAATTTCGACACTGAAGCTTTCTTT. Translation gives CACQDNFDTEAFF.

J is TRBJ2-7 and V is TRBV4-1, with D perhaps TRBD2 (6 bases). The CDR3 length is 16 residues. Looked up from germline, CDR1 is MGHRA and CDR2 is YSYEKL. V lost 1 base and J lost 1, with 14 bases in between. The chain's CDR3 is CASSQGGARMSYEQYF. The CDR3 DNA is TGCGCCAGCAGCCAAGGCGGGGCTAGGATGTCCTACGAGCAGTACTTC.

V and J are TRBV10-3 and TRBJ1-4; D not certain. CDR1 is ENHRY and CDR2 is SYGVKD in the germline V gene. Trimming took off 8 bases at V and 7 bases at J, with 14 bases between the two ends. This CDR3 contains 13 residues. The CDR3 reads CAICRSLGEKLFF. CDR3 coding DNA: TGTGCCATCTGCAGGAGTTTAGGTGAAAAACTGTTTTTT.

This clonotype came up a few times. This chain uses TRBV30 with TRBJ1-6; D is perhaps TRBD1 (5 bases). V was cut by 0 bases and J by 8 bases, with 11 bases left in between. The CDR3 loop spans 14 amino acids. The germline V gene has CDR1 GTSNPN and CDR2 SVGIG (reference sequence). The CDR3 reads CAWSVLGGYSPLHF. DNA for the CDR3: TGTGCCTGGAGTGTATTGGGGGGTTATTCACCCCTCCACTTT.

This clonotype was seen ten or more times. The rearrangement joins TRBV11-2 to TRBJ2-1; D uncertain. Germline CDR1 reads SGHAT; CDR2 reads FQNNGV. The CDR3 runs to 14 residues. Trimming cost V 2 bases and J 2 bases, with 7 bases left between them. CDR3 region: CASSLRSPYNEQFF. The CDR3 DNA follows: TGTGCCAGCAGCTTAAGGAGCCCCTACAATGAGCAGTTCTTC.

V and J are TRBV19 and TRBJ2-2, with TRBD2 identical over 11 bases. The CDR3 is 16 residues long. V lost 4 bases to trimming and J lost 1 base; unmatched junction nucleotides: 2. CDR1 is LNHDA and CDR2 is SQIVND in the germline V gene (reference sequence). This chain's CDR3 is CASSTGTSGNTGELFF. The CDR3 nucleotides read TGTGCCAGTAGTACTGGGACTAGCGGGAACACCGGGGAGCTGTTTTTT. Combining the CDR3 with reference TRBV19 and TRBJ2-2 gives the whole variable domain DGGITQSPKYLFRKEGQNVTLSCEQNLNHDAMYWYRQDPGQGLRLIYYSQIVNDFQKGDIAEGYSVSREKKESFPLTVTSAQKNPTAFYLCASSTGTSGNTGELFFGEGSRLTVL.

This clonotype was counted ten times or more. The chain is built from TRBV18 and TRBJ1-1; 7 bases agree with TRBD1. With 6 bases clipped from V and 1 base from J, the junction kept 11 bases outside the gene matches. Germline V lookup: CDR1 KGHSH, CDR2 LQKENI. CDR3 length: 16 amino acids. The CDR3 region has the DNA TGTGCCAGCTCGCCTGCTCGGACAGGAGGGAACACTGAAGCTTTCTTT. Encoded protein: CASSPARTGGNTEAFF.

The sample holds many counts of this clonotype. This sequence joins TRBV24-1 and TRBJ2-7, with a tentative D call TRBD2 (6 bases). Trimming cost V 4 bases and J 0 bases, with 12 bases left between them. The CDR3 has 15 residues. CDR1 is KGHDR and CDR2 is SFDVKD in the germline V gene. The CDR3 loop is CATSEGGLSSYEQYF. The CDR3 DNA reads as TGTGCCACCAGTGAGGGGGGACTGAGCTCCTACGAGCAGTACTTC.